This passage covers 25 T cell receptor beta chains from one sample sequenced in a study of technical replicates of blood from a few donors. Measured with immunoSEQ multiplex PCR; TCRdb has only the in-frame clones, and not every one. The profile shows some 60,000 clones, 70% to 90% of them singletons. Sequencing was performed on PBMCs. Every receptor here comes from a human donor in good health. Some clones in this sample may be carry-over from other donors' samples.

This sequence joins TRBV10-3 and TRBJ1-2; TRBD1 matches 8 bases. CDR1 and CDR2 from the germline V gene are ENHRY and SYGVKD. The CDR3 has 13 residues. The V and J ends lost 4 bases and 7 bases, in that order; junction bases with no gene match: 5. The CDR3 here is CAISADRVGGYTF. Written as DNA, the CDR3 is TGTGCCATCAGTGCGGACAGGGTGGGTGGCTACACCTTC.

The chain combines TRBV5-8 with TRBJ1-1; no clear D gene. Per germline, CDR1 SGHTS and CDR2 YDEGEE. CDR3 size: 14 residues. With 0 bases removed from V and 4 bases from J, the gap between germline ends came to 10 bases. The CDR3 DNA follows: TGTGCCAGCAGCTTGGAAAGGTGGAGCACTGAAGCTTTCTTT. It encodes CASSLERWSTEAFF.

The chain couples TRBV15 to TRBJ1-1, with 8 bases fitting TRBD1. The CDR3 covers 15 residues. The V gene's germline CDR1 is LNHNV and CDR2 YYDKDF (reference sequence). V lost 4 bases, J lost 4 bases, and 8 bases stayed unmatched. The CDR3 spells CATSTPRTGSTEAFF. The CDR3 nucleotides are TGTGCCACCAGCACCCCCAGGACAGGGAGCACTGAAGCTTTCTTT.

The CDR3 DNA sequence: TGTGCCAGCAGCTCGGACACCCACACCGGGGAGCTGTTTTTT. Translated: CASSSDTHTGELFF. V is TRBV7-9 and J is TRBJ2-2; TRBD1 is a possible D gene (5 bases). V gave up 4 bases and J gave up 3 bases, with 9 bases separating them. The CDR3 consists of 14 residues. In germline, CDR1 is SEHNR, CDR2 FQNEAQ (reference sequence). Based on the CDR3 plus reference TRBV7-9 and TRBJ2-2, the full variable domain is DTGVSQNPRHKITKRGQNVTFRCDPISEHNRLYWYRQTLGQGPEFLTYFQNEAQLEKSRLLSDRFSAERPKGSFSTLEIQRTEQGDSAMYLCASSSDTHTGELFFGEGSRLTVL.

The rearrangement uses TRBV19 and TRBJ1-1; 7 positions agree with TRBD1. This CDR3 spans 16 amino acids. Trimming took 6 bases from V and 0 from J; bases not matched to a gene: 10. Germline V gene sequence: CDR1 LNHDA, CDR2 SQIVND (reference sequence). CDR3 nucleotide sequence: TGTGCCAGTAGAAGGAGGGGGCAAGGTCTGAACACTGAAGCTTTCTTT. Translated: CASRRRGQGLNTEAFF.

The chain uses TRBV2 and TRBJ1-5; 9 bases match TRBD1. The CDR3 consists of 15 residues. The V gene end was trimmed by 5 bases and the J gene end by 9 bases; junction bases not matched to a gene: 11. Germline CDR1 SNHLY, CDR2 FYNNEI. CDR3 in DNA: TGTGCCAGCAGTAGTCGACAGGGGGGCAGTTTGCCCCAGCATTTT. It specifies CASSSRQGGSLPQHF.

CDR3 in amino acids: CATSRLSGGADNEQFF. CDR3 DNA sequence: TGTGCCACCAGCAGACTTAGCGGGGGGGCGGACAATGAGCAGTTCTTC. The V and J genes are TRBV15 and TRBJ2-1, with 11 bases identical to TRBD2. Germline V lookup: CDR1 LNHNV, CDR2 YYDKDF (reference sequence). The trim removed 2 bases at V and 5 bases at J, leaving 5 bases unmatched. The CDR3 has 16 amino acids.

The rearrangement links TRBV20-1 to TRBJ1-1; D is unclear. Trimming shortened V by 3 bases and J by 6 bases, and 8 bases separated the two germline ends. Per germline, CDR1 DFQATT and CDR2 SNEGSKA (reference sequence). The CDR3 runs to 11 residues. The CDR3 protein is CSARAAAEAFF. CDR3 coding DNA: TGCAGTGCTAGGGCGGCGGCTGAAGCTTTCTTT.

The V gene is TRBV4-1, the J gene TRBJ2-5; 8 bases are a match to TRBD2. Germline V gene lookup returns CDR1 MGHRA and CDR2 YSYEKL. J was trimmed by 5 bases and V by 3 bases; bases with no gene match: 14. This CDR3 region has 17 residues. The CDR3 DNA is TGCGCCAGCAGCCACCCACCCAAGCGGGGGCGAAGGGAGACCCAGTACTTC. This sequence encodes CASSHPPKRGRRETQYF.

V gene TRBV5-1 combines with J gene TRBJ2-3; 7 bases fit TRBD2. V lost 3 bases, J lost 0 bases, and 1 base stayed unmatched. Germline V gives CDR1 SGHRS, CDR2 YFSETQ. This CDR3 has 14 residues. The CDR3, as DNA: TGCGCCAGCAGCTGGGAGGGTAGCACAGATACGCAGTATTTT. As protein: CASSWEGSTDTQYF. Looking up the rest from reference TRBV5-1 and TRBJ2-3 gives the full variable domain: KAGVTQTPRYLIKTRGQQVTLSCSPISGHRSVSWYQQTPGQGLQFLFEYFSETQRNKGNFPGRFSGRQFSNSRSEMNVSTLELGDSALYLCASSWEGSTDTQYFGPGTRLTVL.

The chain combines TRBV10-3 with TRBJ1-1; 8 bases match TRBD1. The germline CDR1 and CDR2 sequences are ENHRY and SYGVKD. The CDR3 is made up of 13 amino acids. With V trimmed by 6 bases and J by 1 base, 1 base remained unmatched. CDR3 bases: TGTGCCATCAGGGGACAGGCGAACACTGAAGCTTTCTTT. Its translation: CAIRGQANTEAFF.

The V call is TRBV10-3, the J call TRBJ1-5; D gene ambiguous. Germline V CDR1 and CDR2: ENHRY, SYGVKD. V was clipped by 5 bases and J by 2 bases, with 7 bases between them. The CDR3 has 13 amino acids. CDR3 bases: TGTGCCATCAGTAGGGAGGGCAATCAGCCCCAGCATTTT. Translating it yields CAISREGNQPQHF.

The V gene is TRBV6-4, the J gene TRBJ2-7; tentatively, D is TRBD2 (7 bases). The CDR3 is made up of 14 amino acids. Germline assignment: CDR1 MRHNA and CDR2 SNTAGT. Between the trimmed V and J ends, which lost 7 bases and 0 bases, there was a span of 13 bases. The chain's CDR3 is CASTEGGASYEQYF. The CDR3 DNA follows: TGTGCCAGCACCGAGGGGGGGGCCTCCTACGAGCAGTACTTC.

The CDR3 nucleotides are TGTGCCAGCAGCTTCAGGTTTCGGGGTGGAAACACCATATATTTT. Protein product: CASSFRFRGGNTIYF. The chain is built from TRBV13 and TRBJ1-3; D gene unclear. Germline V lookup: CDR1 PRHDT, CDR2 FYEKMQ (reference sequence). The CDR3 extends over 15 amino acids. V lost 3 bases and J 3 bases, leaving 12 bases between the germline ends. The full variable domain, with the rest looked up from reference TRBV13 and TRBJ1-3, is AAGVIQSPRHLIKEKRETATLKCYPIPRHDTVYWYQQGPGQDPQFLISFYEKMQSDKGSIPDRFSAQQFSDYHSELNMSSLELGDSALYFCASSFRFRGGNTIYFGEGSWLTVV.

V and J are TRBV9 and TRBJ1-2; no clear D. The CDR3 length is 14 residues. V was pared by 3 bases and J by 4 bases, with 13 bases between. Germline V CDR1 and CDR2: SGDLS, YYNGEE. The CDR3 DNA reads TGTGCCAGCAGCGGGGAGGCCCGGTCCTATGGCTACACCTTC. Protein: CASSGEARSYGYTF.

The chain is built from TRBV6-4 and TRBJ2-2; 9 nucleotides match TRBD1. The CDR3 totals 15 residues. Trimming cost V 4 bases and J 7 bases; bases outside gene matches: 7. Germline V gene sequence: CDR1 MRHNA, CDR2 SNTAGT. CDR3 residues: CASSAEGQGSGELFF. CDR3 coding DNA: TGTGCCAGCAGTGCCGAAGGACAGGGGAGCGGGGAGCTGTTTTTT.

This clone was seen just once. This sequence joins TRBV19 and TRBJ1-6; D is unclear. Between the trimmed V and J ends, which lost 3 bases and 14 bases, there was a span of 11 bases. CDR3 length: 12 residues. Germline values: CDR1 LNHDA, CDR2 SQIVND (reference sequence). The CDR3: CASSIGYGALHF. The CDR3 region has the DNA TGTGCCAGTAGTATCGGCTACGGGGCCCTCCACTTT.

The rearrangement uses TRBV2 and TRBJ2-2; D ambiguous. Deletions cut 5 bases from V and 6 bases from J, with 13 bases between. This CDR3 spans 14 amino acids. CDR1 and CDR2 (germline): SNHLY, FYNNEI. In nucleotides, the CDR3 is TGTGCCAGCAGTCCTAGTGGTATCTCCGGGGAGCTGTTTTTT. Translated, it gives CASSPSGISGELFF.

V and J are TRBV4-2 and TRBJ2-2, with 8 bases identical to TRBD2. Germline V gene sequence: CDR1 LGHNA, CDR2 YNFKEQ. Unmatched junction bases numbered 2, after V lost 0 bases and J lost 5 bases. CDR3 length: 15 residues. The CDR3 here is CASSQDGGGTGELFF. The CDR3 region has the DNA TGTGCCAGCAGCCAAGATGGCGGGGGGACCGGGGAGCTGTTTTTT.

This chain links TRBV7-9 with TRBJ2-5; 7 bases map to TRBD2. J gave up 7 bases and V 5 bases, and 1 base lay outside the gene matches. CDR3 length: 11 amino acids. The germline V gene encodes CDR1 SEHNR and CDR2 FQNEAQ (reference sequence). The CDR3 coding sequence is TGTGCCAGCAGCACGGGGGGGACCCAGTACTTC. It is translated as CASSTGGTQYF.

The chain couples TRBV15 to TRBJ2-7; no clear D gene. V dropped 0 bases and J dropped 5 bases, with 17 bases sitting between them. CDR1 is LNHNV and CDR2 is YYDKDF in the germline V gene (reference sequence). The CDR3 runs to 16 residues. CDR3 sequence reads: CATSRDRPGMFNEQYF. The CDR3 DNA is TGTGCCACCAGCAGAGATCGGCCGGGTATGTTCAACGAGCAGTACTTC.

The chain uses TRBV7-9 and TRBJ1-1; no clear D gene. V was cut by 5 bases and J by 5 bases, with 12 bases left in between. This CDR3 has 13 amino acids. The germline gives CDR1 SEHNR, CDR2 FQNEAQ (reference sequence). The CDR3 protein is CASSPTFSTEAFF. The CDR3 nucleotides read TGTGCCAGCAGCCCCACGTTTAGTACTGAAGCTTTCTTT.

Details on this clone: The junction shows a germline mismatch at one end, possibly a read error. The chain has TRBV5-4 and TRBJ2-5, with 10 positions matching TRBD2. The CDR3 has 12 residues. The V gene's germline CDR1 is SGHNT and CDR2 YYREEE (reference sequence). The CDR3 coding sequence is TGTGCCGGCAGCGGGAGGGGGGAGACCCAGTACTTC. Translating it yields CAGSGRGETQYF.

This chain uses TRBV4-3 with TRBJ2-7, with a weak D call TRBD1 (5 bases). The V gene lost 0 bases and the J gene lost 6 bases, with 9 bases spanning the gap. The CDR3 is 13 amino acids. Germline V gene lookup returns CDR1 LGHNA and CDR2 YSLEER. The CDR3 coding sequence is TGCGCCAGCAGCCAAGACAGGGAACGCGAGCAGTACTTC. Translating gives CASSQDREREQYF.

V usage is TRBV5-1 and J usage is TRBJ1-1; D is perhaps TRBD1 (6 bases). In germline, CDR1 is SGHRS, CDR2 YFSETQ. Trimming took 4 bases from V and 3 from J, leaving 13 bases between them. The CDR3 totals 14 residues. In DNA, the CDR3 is TGCGCCAGCAGCCCGGGACACCTTTACACTGAAGCTTTCTTT. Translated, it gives CASSPGHLYTEAFF.